This is a list of T cell receptor beta chains from one sample in a study of shared clonotypes between healthy human individuals. This table comes from immunoSEQ multiplex PCR, and its TCRdb copy is limited to in-frame clones, with some not included. The data hold a few million clones, with approximately 95% observed a single time. Input material: naive CD4+ T cells sorted from blood. These receptors all stem from a man aged 18 to 29 in good health. The CDR3 runs from the conserved cysteine through the conserved F or W. The D gene is left open where the match is weak. Size tells how often a clone was seen (once, few, many) or the class of an expanded clone, and some rows leave it out.

NA,NA,TRBV10-3,TRBJ1-5,CAISESGTLNQPQHF,TGTGCCATCAGTGAGTCCGGGACACTCAATCAGCCCCAGCATTTT
NA,NA,TRBV11-2,TRBJ1-3,CASSPIMGSSGNTIYF,TGTGCCAGCAGCCCAATCATGGGGAGCTCTGGAAACACCATATATTTT
TRBD1,NA,TRBV5-1,TRBJ2-7,CASRGQGSEQYF,TGCGCCAGCAGGGGACAGGGAAGCGAGCAGTACTTC
NA,NA,TRBV11-2,TRBJ2-2,CASRKSGIPGELFF,TGTGCCAGCAGAAAATCAGGGATCCCCGGGGAGCTGTTTTTT
NA,NA,TRBV12-2,TRBJ1-2,CASRLDKTGSYGYTF,TGTGCAAGTCGCTTAGACAAAACGGGGTCCTATGGCTACACCTTC
NA,NA,TRBV18,TRBJ1-1,CASSPQKDSNTEAFF,TGTGCCAGCTCACCACAAAAGGATTCGAACACTGAAGCTTTCTTT
NA,NA,TRBV5-1,TRBJ2-2,CASGRGEGTGELFF,TGCGCCAGCGGCCGGGGAGAAGGGACCGGGGAGCTGTTTTTT
TRBD1,NA,TRBV10-3,TRBJ2-7,CAISAGQGGPYEQYF,TGTGCCATCAGTGCGGGACAAGGGGGCCCTTACGAGCAGTACTTC
NA,NA,TRBV15,TRBJ1-3,CATSRDWQGGNTIYF,TGTGCCACCAGCAGAGATTGGCAGGGAGGAAACACCATATATTTT
NA,NA,TRBV5-5,TRBJ1-1,CASSLVLGVNTEAFF,TGTGCCAGCAGCTTGGTATTAGGGGTGAACACTGAAGCTTTCTTT
NA,NA,TRBV11-2,TRBJ1-4,CASSIQGFGTNEKLFF,TGTGCCAGCAGCATACAGGGTTTTGGCACTAATGAAAAACTGTTTTTT
NA,NA,TRBV5-1,TRBJ2-7,CASSLDQGSYEQYF,TGCGCCAGCAGCTTGGACCAGGGGTCCTACGAGCAGTACTTC
NA,NA,TRBV7-9,TRBJ1-2,CASSLAGPQGARYGYTF,TGTGCCAGCAGCTTAGCGGGGCCCCAAGGGGCGCGCTATGGCTACACCTTC
NA,NA,TRBV28,TRBJ1-1,CASSAGRFNTEAFF,TGTGCCAGCAGCGCGGGACGGTTTAACACTGAAGCTTTCTTT
TRBD1,once,TRBV28,TRBJ2-7,CASSLGDRGFNYEQYF,TGTGCCAGCAGTTTAGGCGACAGGGGCTTCAACTACGAGCAGTACTTC
NA,NA,TRBV6-1,TRBJ2-1,CASHRAAGNEQFF,TGTGCCAGTCACAGGGCGGCGGGGAATGAGCAGTTCTTC
NA,NA,TRBV5-5,TRBJ2-3,CASSLVGRRHTDTQYF,TGTGCCAGCAGCTTGGTGGGACGTAGGCACACAGATACGCAGTATTTT
NA,once,TRBV11-3,TRBJ2-3,CASSRGTDTQYF,TGTGCCAGCAGCAGGGGAACAGATACGCAGTATTTT
NA,NA,TRBV30,TRBJ1-2,CAWSVRRVGGYTF,TGTGCCTGGAGTGTACGCAGGGTAGGTGGCTACACCTTC
NA,NA,TRBV28,TRBJ1-1,CASSATQKGETEAFF,TGTGCCAGCAGTGCAACGCAGAAAGGGGAAACTGAAGCTTTCTTT
NA,few,TRBV4-1,TRBJ2-7,CASSPQPLRAPSYEQYF,TGCGCCAGCAGCCCCCAACCCCTTCGGGCCCCCTCCTACGAGCAGTACTTC
TRBD1,NA,TRBV5-6,TRBJ1-1,CASSPLRTGKNTEAFF,TGTGCCAGCAGCCCCCTGAGGACAGGAAAGAACACTGAAGCTTTCTTT